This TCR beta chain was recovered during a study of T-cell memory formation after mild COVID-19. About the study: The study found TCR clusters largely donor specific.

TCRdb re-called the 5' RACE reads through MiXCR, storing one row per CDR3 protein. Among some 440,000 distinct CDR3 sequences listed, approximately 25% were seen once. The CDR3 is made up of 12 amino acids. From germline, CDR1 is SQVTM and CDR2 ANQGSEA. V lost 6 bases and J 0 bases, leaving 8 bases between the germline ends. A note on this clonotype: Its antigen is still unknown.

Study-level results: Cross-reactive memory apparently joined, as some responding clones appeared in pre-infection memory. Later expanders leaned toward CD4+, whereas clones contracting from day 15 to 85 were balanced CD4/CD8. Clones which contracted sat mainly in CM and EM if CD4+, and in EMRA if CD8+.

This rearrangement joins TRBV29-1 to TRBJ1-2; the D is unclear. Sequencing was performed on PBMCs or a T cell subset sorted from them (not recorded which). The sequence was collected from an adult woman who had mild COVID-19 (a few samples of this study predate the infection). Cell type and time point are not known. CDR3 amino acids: CSVLEANYGYTF. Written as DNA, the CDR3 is TGCAGCGTCCTGGAGGCTAACTATGGCTACACCTTC.